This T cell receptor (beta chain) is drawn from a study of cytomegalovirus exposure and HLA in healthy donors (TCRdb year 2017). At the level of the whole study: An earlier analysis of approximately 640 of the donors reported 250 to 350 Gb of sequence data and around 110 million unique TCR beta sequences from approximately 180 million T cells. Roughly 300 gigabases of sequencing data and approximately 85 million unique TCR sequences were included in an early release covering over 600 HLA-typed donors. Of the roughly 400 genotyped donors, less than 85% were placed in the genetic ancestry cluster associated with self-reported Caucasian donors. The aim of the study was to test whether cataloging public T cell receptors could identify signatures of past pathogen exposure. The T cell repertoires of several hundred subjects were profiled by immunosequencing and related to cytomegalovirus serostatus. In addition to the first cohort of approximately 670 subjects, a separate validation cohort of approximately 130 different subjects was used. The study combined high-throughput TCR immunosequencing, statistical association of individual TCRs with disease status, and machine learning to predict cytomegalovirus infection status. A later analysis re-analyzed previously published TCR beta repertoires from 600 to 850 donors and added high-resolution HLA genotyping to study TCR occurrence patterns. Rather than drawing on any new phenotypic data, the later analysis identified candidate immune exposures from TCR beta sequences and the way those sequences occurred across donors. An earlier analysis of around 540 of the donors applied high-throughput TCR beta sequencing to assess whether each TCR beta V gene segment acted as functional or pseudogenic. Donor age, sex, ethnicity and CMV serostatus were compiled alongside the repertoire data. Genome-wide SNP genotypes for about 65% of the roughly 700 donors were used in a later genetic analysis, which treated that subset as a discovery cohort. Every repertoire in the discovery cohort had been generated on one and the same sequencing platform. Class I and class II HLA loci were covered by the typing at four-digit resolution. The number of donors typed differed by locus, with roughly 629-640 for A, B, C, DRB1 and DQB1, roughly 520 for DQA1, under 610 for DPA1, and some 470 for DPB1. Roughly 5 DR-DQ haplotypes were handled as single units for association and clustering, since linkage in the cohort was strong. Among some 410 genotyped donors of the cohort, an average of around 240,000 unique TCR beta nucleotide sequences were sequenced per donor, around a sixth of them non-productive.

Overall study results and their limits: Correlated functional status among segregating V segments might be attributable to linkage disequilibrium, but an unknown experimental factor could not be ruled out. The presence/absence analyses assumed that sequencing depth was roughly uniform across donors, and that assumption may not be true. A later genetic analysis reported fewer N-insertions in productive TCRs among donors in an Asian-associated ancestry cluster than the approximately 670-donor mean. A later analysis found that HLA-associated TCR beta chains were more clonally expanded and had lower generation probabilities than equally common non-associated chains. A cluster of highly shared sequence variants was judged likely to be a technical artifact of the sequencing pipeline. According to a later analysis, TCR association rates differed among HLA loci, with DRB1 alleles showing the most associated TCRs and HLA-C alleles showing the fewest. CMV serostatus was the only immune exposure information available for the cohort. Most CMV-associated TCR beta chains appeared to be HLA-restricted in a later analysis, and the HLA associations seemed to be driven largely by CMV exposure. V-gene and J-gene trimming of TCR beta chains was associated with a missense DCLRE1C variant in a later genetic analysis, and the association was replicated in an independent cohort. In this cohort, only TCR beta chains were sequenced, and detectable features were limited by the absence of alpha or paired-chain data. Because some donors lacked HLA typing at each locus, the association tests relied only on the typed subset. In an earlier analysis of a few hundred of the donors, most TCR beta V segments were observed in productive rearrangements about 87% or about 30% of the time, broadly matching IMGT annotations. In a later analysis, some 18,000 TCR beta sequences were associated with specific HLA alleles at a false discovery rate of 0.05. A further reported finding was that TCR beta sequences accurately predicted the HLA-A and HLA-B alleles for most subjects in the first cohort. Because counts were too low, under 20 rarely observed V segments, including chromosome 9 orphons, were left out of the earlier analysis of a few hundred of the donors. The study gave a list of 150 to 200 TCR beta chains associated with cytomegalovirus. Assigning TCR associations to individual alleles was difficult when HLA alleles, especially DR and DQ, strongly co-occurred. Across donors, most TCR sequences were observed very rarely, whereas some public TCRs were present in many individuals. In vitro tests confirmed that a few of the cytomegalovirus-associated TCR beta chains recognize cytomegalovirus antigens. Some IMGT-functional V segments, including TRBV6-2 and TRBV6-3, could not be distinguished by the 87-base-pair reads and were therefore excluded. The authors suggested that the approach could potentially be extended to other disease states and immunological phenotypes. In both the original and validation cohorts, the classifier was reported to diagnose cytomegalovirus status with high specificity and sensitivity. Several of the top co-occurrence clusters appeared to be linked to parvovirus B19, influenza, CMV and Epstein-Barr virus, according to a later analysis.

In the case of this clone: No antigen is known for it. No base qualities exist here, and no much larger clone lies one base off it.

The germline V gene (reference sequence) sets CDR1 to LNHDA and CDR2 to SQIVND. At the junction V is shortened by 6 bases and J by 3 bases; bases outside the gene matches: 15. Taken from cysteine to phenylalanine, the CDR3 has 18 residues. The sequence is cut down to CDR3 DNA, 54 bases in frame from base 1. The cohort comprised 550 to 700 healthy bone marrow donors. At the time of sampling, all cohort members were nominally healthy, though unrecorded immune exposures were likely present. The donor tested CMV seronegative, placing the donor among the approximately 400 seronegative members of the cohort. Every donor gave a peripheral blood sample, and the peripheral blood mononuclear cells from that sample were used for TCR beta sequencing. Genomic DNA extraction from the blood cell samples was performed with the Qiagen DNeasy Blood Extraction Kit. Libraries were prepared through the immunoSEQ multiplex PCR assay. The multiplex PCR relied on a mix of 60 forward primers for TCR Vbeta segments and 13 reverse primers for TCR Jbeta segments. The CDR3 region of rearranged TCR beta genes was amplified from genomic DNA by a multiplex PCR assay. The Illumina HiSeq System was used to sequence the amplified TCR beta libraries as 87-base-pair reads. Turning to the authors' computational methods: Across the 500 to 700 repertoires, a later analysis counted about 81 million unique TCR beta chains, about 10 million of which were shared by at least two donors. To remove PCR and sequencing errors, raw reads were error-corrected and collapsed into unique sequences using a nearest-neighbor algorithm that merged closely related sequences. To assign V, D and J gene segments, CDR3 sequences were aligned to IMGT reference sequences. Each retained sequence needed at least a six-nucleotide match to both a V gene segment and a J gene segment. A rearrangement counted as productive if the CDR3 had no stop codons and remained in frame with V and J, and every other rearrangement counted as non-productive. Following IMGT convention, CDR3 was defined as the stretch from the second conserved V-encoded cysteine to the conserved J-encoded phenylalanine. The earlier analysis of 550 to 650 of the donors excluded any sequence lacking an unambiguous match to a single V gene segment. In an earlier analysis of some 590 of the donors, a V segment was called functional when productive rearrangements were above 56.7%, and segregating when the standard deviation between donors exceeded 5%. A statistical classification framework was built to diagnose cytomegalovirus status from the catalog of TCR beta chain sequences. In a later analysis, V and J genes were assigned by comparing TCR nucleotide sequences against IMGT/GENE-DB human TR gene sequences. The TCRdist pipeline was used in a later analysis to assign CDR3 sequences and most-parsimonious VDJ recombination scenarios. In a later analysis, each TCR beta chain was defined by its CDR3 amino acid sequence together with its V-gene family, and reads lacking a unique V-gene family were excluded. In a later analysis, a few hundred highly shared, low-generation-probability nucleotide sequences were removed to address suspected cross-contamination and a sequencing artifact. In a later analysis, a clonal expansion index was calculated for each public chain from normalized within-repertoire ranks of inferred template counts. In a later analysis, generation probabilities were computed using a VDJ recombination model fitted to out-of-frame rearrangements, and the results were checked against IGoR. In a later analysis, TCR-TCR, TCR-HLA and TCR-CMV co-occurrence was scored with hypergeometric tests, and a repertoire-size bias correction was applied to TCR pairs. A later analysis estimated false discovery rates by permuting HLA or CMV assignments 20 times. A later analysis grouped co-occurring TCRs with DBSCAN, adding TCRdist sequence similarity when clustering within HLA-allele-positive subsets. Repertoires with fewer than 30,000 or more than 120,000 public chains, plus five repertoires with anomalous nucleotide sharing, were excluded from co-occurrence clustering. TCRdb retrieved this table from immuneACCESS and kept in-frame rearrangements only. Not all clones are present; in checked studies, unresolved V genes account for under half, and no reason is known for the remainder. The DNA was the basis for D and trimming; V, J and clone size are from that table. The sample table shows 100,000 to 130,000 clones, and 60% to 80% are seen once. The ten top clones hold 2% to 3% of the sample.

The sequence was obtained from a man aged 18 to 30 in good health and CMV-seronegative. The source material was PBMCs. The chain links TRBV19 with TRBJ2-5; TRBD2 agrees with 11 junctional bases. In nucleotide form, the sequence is TGTGCCAGTAGCAGACAGGCTCCGGGACTAGCGGTTGAAGAGACCCAGTACTTC. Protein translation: CASSRQAPGLAVEETQYF.